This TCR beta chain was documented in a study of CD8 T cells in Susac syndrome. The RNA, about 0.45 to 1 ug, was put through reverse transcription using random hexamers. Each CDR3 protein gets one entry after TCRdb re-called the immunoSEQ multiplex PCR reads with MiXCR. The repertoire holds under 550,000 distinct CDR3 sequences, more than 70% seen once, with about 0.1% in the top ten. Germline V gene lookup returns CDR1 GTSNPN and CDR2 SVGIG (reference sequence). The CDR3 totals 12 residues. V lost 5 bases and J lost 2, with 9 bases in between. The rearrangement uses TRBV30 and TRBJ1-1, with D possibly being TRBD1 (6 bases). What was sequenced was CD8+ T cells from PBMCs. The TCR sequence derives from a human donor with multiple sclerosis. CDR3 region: CAWGGGNTEAFF. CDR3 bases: TGTGCCTGGGGGGGCGGAAACACTGAAGCTTTCTTT.